The rows below give T cell receptor beta chains drawn from one sample of a study of T cells after yellow fever vaccination. TCRdb processed the 5' RACE reads anew with MiXCR; each CDR3 protein has one entry. Among approximately 300,000 distinct CDR3 sequences listed, about 11% were seen once. The material sequenced was CD4+ T cells sorted from PBMCs, taken 45 days after the yellow fever booster vaccination. The receptors here all came from a man aged 18-30 years who received the YFV17D yellow fever vaccine. The CDR3 runs from the conserved cysteine through the conserved F or W. The D gene is left open where the match is weak. A clone size is listed for some rows: how often the clone was seen (once, few, many), or a class if it is expanded.

TRBV20-1,-,TRBJ1-3,many,CSASGEPSGNTIYF,TGCAGTGCATCAGGGGAACCCTCTGGAAACACCATATATTTT
TRBV20-1,-,TRBJ2-7,many,CSARLSVTRYEQYF,TGCAGTGCTAGGTTGAGCGTCACCCGCTACGAGCAGTACTTC
TRBV20-1,-,TRBJ2-1,few,CSARLGSSYNEQFF,TGCAGTGCTAGGTTAGGGTCTTCCTACAATGAGCAGTTCTTC
TRBV7-9,-,TRBJ1-1,-,CASSPQGRIKAFF,TGTGCCAGCAGTCCCCAGGGACGGATAAAAGCTTTCTTT
TRBV7-2,-,TRBJ2-5,-,CASSSMDTQETQYF,TGTGCCAGCAGCTCGATGGACACGCAAGAGACCCAGTACTTC
TRBV27,-,TRBJ2-3,-,CASSYMTVGAQYF,TGTGCCAGCAGTTATATGACGGTTGGTGCGCAGTATTTT
TRBV12-3/TRBV12-4,-,TRBJ1-1,few,CASSLPGGEAFF,TGTGCCAGCAGTTTGCCGGGGGGGGAAGCTTTCTTT
TRBV18,-,TRBJ1-2,few,CASSPTTF,TGTGCCAGCTCACCCACCACCTTC
TRBV6-6,-,TRBJ1-4,few,CASSYSGSQTTNEKLFF,TGTGCCAGCAGTTACTCGGGGTCACAGACAACTAATGAAAAACTGTTTTTT
TRBV12-3/TRBV12-4,-,TRBJ1-6,few,CASSLLGKASPLHF,TGTGCCAGCAGCCTCTTGGGGAAGGCTTCACCCCTCCACTTT
TRBV4-3,-,TRBJ1-4,many,CASSQDRTGLGEKLFF,TGCGCCAGCAGCCAAGATAGAACAGGACTGGGTGAAAAACTGTTTTTT
TRBV24-1,-,TRBJ2-1,-,CATSGGMSSYNEQFF,TGTGCCACCAGCGGGGGCATGAGCTCCTACAATGAGCAGTTCTTC
TRBV6-5,-,TRBJ2-5,-,CASSYGRTQYF,TGTGCCAGCAGTTACGGGAGGACCCAGTACTTC
TRBV19,TRBD1,TRBJ2-2,few,CASSVGQGAGELFF,TGTGCCAGTAGTGTTGGTCAGGGGGCCGGGGAGCTGTTTTTT
TRBV20-1,-,TRBJ2-1,-,CSARGLNRQGEQFF,TGCAGTGCTCGGGGACTCAATCGTCAGGGTGAGCAGTTCTTC
TRBV24-1,-,TRBJ1-2,-,CATSDPRGFNYGYTF,TGTGCCACCAGTGACCCGAGGGGATTCAACTATGGCTACACCTTC
TRBV7-2,TRBD2,TRBJ2-1,few,CASSFTSGADNEQFF,TGTGCCAGCAGCTTTACTAGCGGGGCGGACAATGAGCAGTTCTTC
TRBV29-1,TRBD2,TRBJ2-7,many,CSVGIGGGYEQYF,TGCAGCGTTGGGATTGGCGGGGGCTACGAGCAGTACTTC
TRBV11-2,-,TRBJ1-1,-,CASSFLLGDTEAFF,TGTGCCAGCAGCTTCCTTTTGGGGGACACTGAAGCTTTCTTT
TRBV3-1,-,TRBJ2-2,-,CASSQGVDGELFF,TGTGCCAGCAGCCAAGGGGTGGACGGGGAGCTGTTTTTT
TRBV15,-,TRBJ1-5,-,CATSWGASNQPQHF,TGTGCCACCAGCTGGGGGGCCAGCAATCAGCCCCAGCATTTT
TRBV10-3,TRBD1,TRBJ2-2,-,CATGQGYTGELFF,TGTGCCACCGGACAGGGATACACCGGGGAGCTGTTTTTT
TRBV20-1,TRBD1,TRBJ1-2,few,CSARPTGGLTGYTF,TGCAGTGCTAGACCGACAGGGGGCCTTACAGGCTACACCTTC
TRBV20-1,TRBD1,TRBJ1-5,few,CSATGTGWGNQPQHF,TGCAGTGCGACCGGGACAGGGTGGGGCAATCAGCCCCAGCATTTT
TRBV29-1,TRBD1,TRBJ1-2,-,CSGGDRGNYGYTF,TGCAGCGGTGGGGACAGGGGCAACTATGGCTACACCTTC
TRBV12-3/TRBV12-4,-,TRBJ1-5,many,CASSFSGGDQPQHF,TGTGCCAGCAGTTTCTCGGGGGGAGATCAGCCCCAGCATTTT